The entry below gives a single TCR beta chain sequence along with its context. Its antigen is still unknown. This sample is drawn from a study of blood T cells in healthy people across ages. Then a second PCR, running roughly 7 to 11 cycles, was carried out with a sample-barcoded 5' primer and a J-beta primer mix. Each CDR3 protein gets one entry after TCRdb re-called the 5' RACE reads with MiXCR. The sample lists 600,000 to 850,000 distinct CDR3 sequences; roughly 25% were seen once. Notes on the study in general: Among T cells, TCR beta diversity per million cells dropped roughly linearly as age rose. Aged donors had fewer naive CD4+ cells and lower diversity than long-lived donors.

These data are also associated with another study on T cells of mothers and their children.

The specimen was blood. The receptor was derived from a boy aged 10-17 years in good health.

The CDR3 DNA follows: TGTGCCAGTTTTACCCCAACGGGGACCGACACCGGGGAGCTGTTTTTT. Protein product: CASFTPTGTDTGELFF. The chain is built from TRBV19 and TRBJ2-2; the D call may be TRBD1 or TRBD2 (5 bases each). From germline, CDR1 is LNHDA and CDR2 SQIVND (reference sequence). V lost 8 bases, J lost 3 bases, and 19 bases lay in between. This CDR3 region has 16 residues.